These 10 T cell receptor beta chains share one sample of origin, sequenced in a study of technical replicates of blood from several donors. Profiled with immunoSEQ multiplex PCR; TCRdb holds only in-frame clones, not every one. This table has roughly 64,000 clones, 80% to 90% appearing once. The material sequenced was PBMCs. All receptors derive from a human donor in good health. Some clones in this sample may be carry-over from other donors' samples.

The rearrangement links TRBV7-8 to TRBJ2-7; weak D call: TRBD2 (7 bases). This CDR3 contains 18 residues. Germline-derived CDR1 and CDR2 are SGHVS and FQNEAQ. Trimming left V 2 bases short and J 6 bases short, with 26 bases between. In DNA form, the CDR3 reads TGTGCCAGCAGCTTAAATACCGGGACCACGGGGAGGGGGACCGAGCAGTACTTC. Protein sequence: CASSLNTGTTGRGTEQYF. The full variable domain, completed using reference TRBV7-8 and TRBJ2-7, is GAGVSQSPRYKVAKRGQDVALRCDPISGHVSLFWYQQALGQGPEFLTYFQNEAQLDKSGLPSDRFFAERPEGSVSTLKIQRTQQEDSAVYLCASSLNTGTTGRGTEQYFGPGTRLTVT.

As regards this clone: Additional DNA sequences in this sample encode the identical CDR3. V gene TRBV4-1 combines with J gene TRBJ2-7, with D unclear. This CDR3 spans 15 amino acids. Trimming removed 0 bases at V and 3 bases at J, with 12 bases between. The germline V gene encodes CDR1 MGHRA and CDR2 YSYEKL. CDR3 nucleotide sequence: TGCGCCAGCAGCCAAGATCCCGGTACTGACTACGAGCAGTACTTC. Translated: CASSQDPGTDYEQYF.

The CDR3 DNA sequence: TGTGCCAGCAGACCCACAGGGTACGAGCAGTACTTC. It is translated as CASRPTGYEQYF. The rearrangement links TRBV6-6 to TRBJ2-7; possibly TRBD1 for D (6 bases). This CDR3 is 12 amino acids long. Trimming stripped 6 bases from V and 4 bases from J, with 10 bases between. CDR1 MNHNY and CDR2 SVGAGI come from the germline V gene (reference sequence).

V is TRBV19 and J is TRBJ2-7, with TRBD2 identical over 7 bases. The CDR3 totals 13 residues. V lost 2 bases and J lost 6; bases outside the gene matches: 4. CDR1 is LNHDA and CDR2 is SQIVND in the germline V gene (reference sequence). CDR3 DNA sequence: TGTGCCAGTAGTATACAACTAGCGCGCGAGCAGTACTTC. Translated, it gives CASSIQLAREQYF.

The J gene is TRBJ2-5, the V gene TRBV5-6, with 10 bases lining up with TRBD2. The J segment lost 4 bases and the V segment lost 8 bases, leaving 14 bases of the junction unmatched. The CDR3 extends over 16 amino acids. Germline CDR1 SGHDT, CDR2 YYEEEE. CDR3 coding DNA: TGTGCCAGTCGCTGGAAGGAGCGGGAGGGCCGAGAGACCCAGTACTTC. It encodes CASRWKEREGRETQYF.

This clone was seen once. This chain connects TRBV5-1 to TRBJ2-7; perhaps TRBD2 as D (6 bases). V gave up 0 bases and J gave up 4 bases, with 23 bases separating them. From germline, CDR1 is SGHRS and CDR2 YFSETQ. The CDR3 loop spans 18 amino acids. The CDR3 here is CASSLGSSWRGNVYEQYF. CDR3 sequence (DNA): TGCGCCAGCAGCTTGGGTTCTAGTTGGCGGGGAAACGTGTACGAGCAGTACTTC.

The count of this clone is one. This chain's CDR3 is CASSSGQSSYEQYF. CDR3 nucleotide sequence: TGTGCCAGCAGCTCGGGACAGAGCTCCTACGAGCAGTACTTC. The gene calls are TRBV5-4 and TRBJ2-7; 7 positions match TRBD1. The CDR3 contains 14 residues. J lost 0 bases, V lost 3 bases, and 3 bases had no gene match. Germline V gene lookup returns CDR1 SGHNT and CDR2 YYREEE (reference sequence).

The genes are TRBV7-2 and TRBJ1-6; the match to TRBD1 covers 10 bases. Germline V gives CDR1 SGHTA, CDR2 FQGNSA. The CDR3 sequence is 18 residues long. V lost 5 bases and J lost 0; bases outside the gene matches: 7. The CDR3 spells CASSPRTGGTSYNSPLHF. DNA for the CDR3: TGTGCCAGCAGCCCCCGGACAGGGGGAACCTCCTATAATTCACCCCTCCACTTT.

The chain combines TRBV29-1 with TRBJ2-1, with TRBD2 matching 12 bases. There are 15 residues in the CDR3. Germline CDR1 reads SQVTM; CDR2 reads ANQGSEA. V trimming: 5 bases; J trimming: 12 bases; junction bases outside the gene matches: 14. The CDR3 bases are TGCAGCGTTAAAACCGAGACTAGCGGGGGAGGTAGGCAGTTCTTC. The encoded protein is CSVKTETSGGGRQFF.

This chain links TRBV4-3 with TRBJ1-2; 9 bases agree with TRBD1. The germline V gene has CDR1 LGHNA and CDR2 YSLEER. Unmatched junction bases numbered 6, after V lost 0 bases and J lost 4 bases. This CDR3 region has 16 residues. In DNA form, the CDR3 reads TGCGCCAGCAGCCAAGATCCGGGACAGGGCTCCTATGGCTACACCTTC. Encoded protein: CASSQDPGQGSYGYTF.